This T cell receptor (beta chain) comes out of a study of cytomegalovirus exposure and HLA in healthy donors. On the study more broadly: A data release that came early held some 79 million unique TCRs from HLA-typed donors. Across 350 to 500 genotyped donors, more than 75% landed in the Caucasian-associated ancestry cluster.

Concerning this clone itself: Its target is unknown. The missing conserved phenylalanine or tryptophan at the end of this CDR3 makes a read error likely.

In the PCR, 60 Vbeta and 13 Jbeta primers were used. TCRdb's table, derived via immunoSEQ multiplex PCR, lists solely in-frame clones and lacks some. Seen here are under 200,000 clones, roughly nine tenths observed once, and the top ten hold 0.8% to 1%. V dropped 4 bases and J dropped 4; count of bases not matched to a gene: 4. CDR1 and CDR2 from the germline V gene are SGHNT and YYREEE (reference sequence). The CDR3 sequence is 13 residues long. Broader study findings: The availability of immune exposure information extended only to CMV serostatus. As was reported, the classifier diagnosed cytomegalovirus status with high specificity and sensitivity.

The sequencing sample was made of PBMCs. The origin of this receptor is a woman in her twenties or thirties in good health and CMV-seronegative. J is TRBJ1-1 and V is TRBV5-4; 7 nucleotides line up with TRBD1. CDR3 residues: CASSTGQLTEAFI. The CDR3 region has the DNA TGTGCCAGCAGCACGGGACAGCTCACTGAAGCTTTCATT.